The source of this TCR beta chain is a study of blood T cell repertoires in COVID-19. Study in general: Samples of COVID-19 (acute and convalescent) were obtained from the United States, Italy and Spain. The cDNA or gDNA used as material had been derived from T cells, B-cell-depleted T cells, or PBMCs.

Using immunoSEQ multiplex PCR, the repertoire was profiled, and TCRdb retains in-frame clones only, with some absent. In the table there are over 450,000 clones, about 89% of which are singletons. Concerning this clone: At the DNA level, this CDR3 is encoded by other sequences in the same sample as well.

Germline V gives CDR1 LGHDT, CDR2 YNNKEL (reference sequence). V was shortened by 1 base and J by 1 base, with 7 bases between the two germline ends. The CDR3 runs to 14 residues. Seattle enrolled patients during active infection and tracked them longitudinally. The sample consisted of peripheral blood. The chain uses TRBV3-1 (or the pseudogene TRBV3-2) and TRBJ1-2, with D tentatively TRBD1 (5 bases). The receptor was isolated from a woman aged 45 to 65 with COVID-19, enrolled during active disease. As DNA, the CDR3 is TGTGCCAGCAGCCAAGGTCAGGGTAACTATGGCTACACCTTC. Its translation: CASSQGQGNYGYTF.